These 23 T cell receptor beta chains share one sample of origin, sequenced in a study of T-cell memory formation after mild COVID-19. TCRdb re-called the 5' RACE reads through MiXCR, storing one row per CDR3 protein. Of over 400,000 distinct CDR3 sequences in the sample, less than 25% are singletons; the top ten hold roughly 14%. What was sequenced was PBMCs or a T cell subset sorted from them (not recorded which). The source is an adult woman who had mild COVID-19 (a few samples of this study predate the infection). Cell type and time point are not known.

The rearrangement links TRBV9 to TRBJ2-1; no clear D gene. V lost 0 bases to trimming and J lost 1 base, with 14 bases between them. From germline, CDR1 is SGDLS and CDR2 YYNGEE. This CDR3 region has 17 residues. CDR3 sequence (DNA): TGTGCCAGCAGCGTAGTTCTGTCAGTTGGGTCCTACAATGAGCAGTTCTTC. Encoded protein: CASSVVLSVGSYNEQFF.

The rearrangement links TRBV5-6 to TRBJ2-3; tentatively, D is TRBD2 (6 bases). Germline V gene lookup returns CDR1 SGHDT and CDR2 YYEEEE. V was cut by 0 bases and J by 1 base, with 9 bases left in between. The CDR3 contains 15 residues. Written as DNA, the CDR3 is TGTGCCAGCAGCTTGGTCGCGGGGCGCACAGATACGCAGTATTTT. It is translated as CASSLVAGRTDTQYF.

The chain uses TRBV6-6 and TRBJ2-5; tentative D call: TRBD1 (5 bases). V lost 2 bases and J lost 5, with 12 bases in between. The CDR3 contains 14 residues. The V gene's germline CDR1 is MNHNY and CDR2 SVGAGI (reference sequence). DNA for the CDR3: TGTGCCAGCAGTTACAGCCCAGGGCGGGAGACCCAGTACTTC. Its translation is CASSYSPGRETQYF.

The sample holds a few counts of this clonotype. The rearrangement joins TRBV7-6 to TRBJ2-1, with 14 bases fitting TRBD2. The CDR3 consists of 15 residues. The J segment lost 9 bases and the V segment lost 5 bases, leaving 6 bases of the junction unmatched. CDR1 SGHVS and CDR2 FNYEAQ come from the germline V gene. The CDR3 reads CASSPGTSGRIEQFF. As DNA, the CDR3 is TGTGCCAGCAGCCCTGGGACTAGCGGGAGAATTGAGCAGTTCTTC.

Only a few counts were recorded for this clonotype. The chain employs TRBV2 and TRBJ2-7, with 10 bases fitting TRBD2. The J segment lost 7 bases and the V segment lost 10 bases, leaving 10 bases of the junction unmatched. Germline V gives CDR1 SNHLY, CDR2 FYNNEI. This CDR3 has 13 residues. DNA of the CDR3: TGTGCCATGGCGGGACTAGCGCCTTTAGAGCAGTACTTC. Its translation is CAMAGLAPLEQYF. The variable domain in full, completed from reference TRBV2 and TRBJ2-7, reads EPEVTQTPSHQVTQMGQEVILRCVPISNHLYFYWYRQILGQKVEFLVSFYNNEISEKSEIFDDQFSVERPDGSNFTLKIRSTKLEDSAMYFCAMAGLAPLEQYFGPGTRLTVT.

This clonotype was detected only a few times. This chain links TRBV29-1 with TRBJ1-1; 10 bases are a match to TRBD1. The junction had 8 bases not matched to a gene; V was cut back by 6 bases and J by 7 bases. The germline gives CDR1 SQVTM, CDR2 ANQGSEA. The CDR3 is 13 amino acids. CDR3 amino acids: CSVGTGEEGEAFF. CDR3 nucleotides: TGCAGCGTCGGGACAGGGGAAGAGGGTGAAGCTTTCTTT.

The CDR3 is CATSDGGNGDTEAFF. The CDR3 coding sequence is TGTGCCACCAGTGACGGGGGGAACGGGGACACTGAAGCTTTCTTT. The V and J genes are TRBV24-1 and TRBJ1-1, with a possible D match to TRBD1 (5 bases). Per the germline V gene, CDR1 is KGHDR and CDR2 is SFDVKD. This CDR3 is built from 15 residues. Trimming left V 4 bases short and J 3 bases short, with 14 bases between.

This chain links TRBV5-1 with TRBJ2-5; D unresolved. CDR3 length equals 13 residues. CDR1 is SGHRS and CDR2 is YFSETQ in the germline V gene. V was clipped by 4 bases and J by 1 base, with 8 bases between them. Here the CDR3 reads CASSPHIQETQYF. The CDR3, as DNA: TGCGCCAGCAGCCCTCACATCCAAGAGACCCAGTACTTC.

This clonotype has more than one count but fewer than ten. The chain employs TRBV12-3 or TRBV12-4 and TRBJ2-2, with 12 bases fitting TRBD2. V dropped 2 bases and J dropped 4; count of bases not matched to a gene: 2. This CDR3 has 16 amino acids. The CDR3 DNA reads TGTGCCAGCAGTTTACCTAGCGGGAGGGGCACCGGGGAGCTGTTTTTT. This codes for CASSLPSGRGTGELFF.

This clonotype was observed a few times. The chain joins TRBV2 to TRBJ2-6; the match to TRBD1 covers 12 bases. CDR1 SNHLY and CDR2 FYNNEI come from the germline V gene. J was trimmed by 0 bases and V by 8 bases; bases with no gene match: 8. The CDR3 sequence is 18 residues long. This chain's CDR3 is CASLRGQGANSGANVLTF. CDR3 nucleotide sequence: TGTGCCAGCTTACGGGGACAGGGGGCAAACTCTGGGGCCAACGTCCTGACTTTC.

This chain connects TRBV5-1 to TRBJ2-3; tentatively, D is TRBD1 (5 bases). CDR1 SGHRS and CDR2 YFSETQ come from the germline V gene. This CDR3 is built from 16 residues. The V gene lost 0 bases and the J gene lost 1 base, with 12 bases spanning the gap. The CDR3 loop reads CASSLADQGGTDTQYF. For the CDR3, the DNA is TGCGCCAGCAGCTTGGCCGATCAGGGTGGCACAGATACGCAGTATTTT.

The rearrangement uses TRBV24-1 and TRBJ2-1; D gene uncertain. Deletions cut 9 bases from V and 10 bases from J, with 15 bases between. CDR1 and CDR2 (germline): KGHDR, SFDVKD. The CDR3 is made up of 12 amino acids. Written as DNA, the CDR3 is TGTGCCACCGCGTATGGCTCTCGAGAGCAGTTCTTC. Residues: CATAYGSREQFF.

The V and J genes are TRBV20-1 and TRBJ1-6; D is perhaps TRBD1 (6 bases). The CDR3 runs to 16 residues. V gave up 3 bases and J gave up 8 bases, with 20 bases separating them. Per germline, CDR1 DFQATT and CDR2 SNEGSKA (reference sequence). The CDR3 here is CSAREIMQGLDSPLHF. The CDR3 region has the DNA TGCAGTGCTAGGGAAATTATGCAGGGGCTGGATTCACCCCTCCACTTT.

The V call is TRBV12-3 or TRBV12-4, the J call TRBJ2-2; tentative D call: TRBD2 (6 bases). V was trimmed by 5 bases and J by 6 bases, leaving 13 bases between them. The length of the CDR3 is 14 residues. This CDR3 reads CASSPSGSAGELFF. Here the CDR3 DNA reads TGTGCCAGCAGTCCATCCGGGAGCGCCGGGGAGCTGTTTTTT.

V gene TRBV29-1 combines with J gene TRBJ1-1, with TRBD1 as a possible D gene (6 bases). The ends were cut back, 4 bases at V and 5 bases at J, with 11 bases in the middle. The CDR3 totals 12 residues. Germline loops: CDR1 SQVTM, CDR2 ANQGSEA. This chain's CDR3 is CSVGGGGTEAFF. In DNA form, the CDR3 reads TGCAGCGTTGGAGGGGGTGGTACTGAAGCTTTCTTT.

The CDR3 is CASSQLSLGTKNIQYF. The CDR3 coding sequence is TGTGCCAGCAGCCAATTAAGTTTAGGGACTAAGAACATTCAGTACTTC. This chain links TRBV3-1 with TRBJ2-4; 7 nucleotides align to TRBD2. The germline V gene has CDR1 LGHDT and CDR2 YNNKEL (reference sequence). The junction had 11 bases not matched to a gene; V was cut back by 2 bases and J by 7 bases. The CDR3 spans 16 residues.

The chain carries TRBV9 and TRBJ2-7; D may be TRBD1 (5 bases). Germline V gene data show CDR1 as SGDLS and CDR2 as YYNGEE. The CDR3 consists of 18 residues. V was shortened by 1 base and J by 2 bases, with 22 bases between the two germline ends. The CDR3 DNA reads as TGTGCCAGCAGCGTAACGGCCGGCCCAGCGCAGGGCCCCTACGAGCAGTACTTC. Residues: CASSVTAGPAQGPYEQYF. Supplemented by reference TRBV9 and TRBJ2-7, the full variable domain reads DSGVTQTPKHLITATGQRVTLRCSPRSGDLSVYWYQQSLDQGLQFLIQYYNGEERAKGNILERFSAQQFPDLHSELNLSSLELGDSALYFCASSVTAGPAQGPYEQYFGPGTRLTVT.

This clonotype has only a few counts. The V call is TRBV12-3 or TRBV12-4, the J call TRBJ2-4; 8 positions agree with TRBD2. The CDR3 has 15 residues. The J segment lost 0 bases and the V segment lost 3 bases, leaving 1 base of the junction unmatched. CDR3 sequence: CASSFSGVAKNIQYF. The CDR3 DNA reads TGTGCCAGCAGTTTTAGCGGGGTAGCCAAAAACATTCAGTACTTC.

Here the CDR3 DNA reads TGTGCCAGCAGCTTACTTCAGGGCCAAGAGACCCAGTACTTC. Its protein is CASSLLQGQETQYF. The gene calls are TRBV7-9 and TRBJ2-5, with D tentatively TRBD1 (5 bases). Trimming removed 2 bases from V and 1 base from J, with 8 bases in between. CDR1 SEHNR and CDR2 FQNEAQ come from the germline V gene (reference sequence). The CDR3 is 14 amino acids.

This clonotype was picked up a small number of times. This rearrangement joins TRBV19 to TRBJ2-5, with TRBD2 matching 8 bases. This CDR3 has 15 amino acids. Germline lookup yields CDR1 LNHDA and CDR2 SQIVND (reference sequence). Losses at the gene ends were 6 bases for V and 1 base for J; bases not matched to a gene: 7. CDR3 sequence: CASSAISGGQETQYF. CDR3 coding DNA: TGTGCCAGTAGCGCCATCAGCGGGGGCCAAGAGACCCAGTACTTC.

The chain is built from TRBV29-1 and TRBJ2-7; D gene unclear. The CDR3 consists of 12 residues. Between the trimmed V and J ends, which lost 3 bases and 1 base, there was a span of 7 bases. Germline CDR1 SQVTM, CDR2 ANQGSEA. The CDR3 region has the DNA TGCAGCGTTGAGATTGAGTCCTACGAGCAGTACTTC. It translates to CSVEIESYEQYF.

This clonotype has more than one count but fewer than ten. This chain connects TRBV20-1 to TRBJ2-7, with TRBD2 matching over 9 bases. Germline CDR1 is DFQATT and CDR2 is SNEGSKA (reference sequence). The CDR3 runs 18 residues. J gave up 3 bases and V 3 bases, and 18 bases lay outside the gene matches. The CDR3 DNA reads as TGCAGTGCTAGCCACCCAACCCCGACTAGCGGAAGATACTACGAGCAGTACTTC. Translation gives CSASHPTPTSGRYYEQYF.

The J gene is TRBJ1-1, the V gene TRBV4-1; D remains unclear. The germline V gene has CDR1 MGHRA and CDR2 YSYEKL. The CDR3 sequence is 15 residues long. V was shortened by 1 base and J by 0 bases, with 9 bases between the two germline ends. The CDR3 DNA reads TGCGCCAGCAGCCAAGTGGAACTGCTGAACACTGAAGCTTTCTTT. This translates into CASSQVELLNTEAFF.